The 14 T cell receptor beta chains listed next were all sequenced from one sample in a study of blood T cell repertoires in COVID-19 (dated by TCRdb to the early 2020s). Library construction relied on the immunoSEQ multiplex PCR assay. TCRdb provides this immuneACCESS table in a form limited to in-frame rearrangements. Some clones are lacking; in checked studies, under half of them reflect an unresolved V gene, and why the rest are absent is not known. This sample has hundreds of thousands of clones in its table, and 85% of those were observed once. Clones ranked in the top ten supply around 3.9% of the sample. Source material: peripheral blood. Receptors were obtained from a woman between 50 and 59 years old with active or convalescent COVID-19.

This clone was seen a few times. This rearrangement joins TRBV29-1 to TRBJ1-2, with D uncertain. Germline assignment: CDR1 SQVTM and CDR2 ANQGSEA. V lost 7 bases and J 6 bases, leaving 12 bases between the germline ends. This CDR3 is 11 amino acids long. The CDR3 DNA reads as TGCAGCGGGAGGGAAGGCCATGGCTACACCTTC. Its translation: CSGREGHGYTF.

The CDR3 here is CASSQTGGYGYTF. The CDR3 DNA is TGTGCCAGCAGCCAGACAGGGGGTTATGGCTACACCTTC. The chain couples TRBV2 to TRBJ1-2, with 9 bases lining up with TRBD1. Losses at the gene ends were 6 bases for V and 5 bases for J; bases not matched to a gene: 4. Germline V lookup: CDR1 SNHLY, CDR2 FYNNEI. The CDR3 is made up of 13 amino acids.

This chain uses TRBV27 with TRBJ2-1; TRBD2 might be the D (6 bases). The CDR3 loop spans 14 amino acids. Germline values: CDR1 MNHEY, CDR2 SMNVEV (reference sequence). Trimming shortened V by 5 bases and J by 5 bases, and 13 bases separated the two germline ends. CDR3 sequence (DNA): TGTGCCAGCAGTCCGGGGGTGTGGAACAATGAGCAGTTCTTC. Amino acid sequence: CASSPGVWNNEQFF.

This clone has a single count. The chain links TRBV14 to TRBJ1-6; tentative D call: TRBD1 (6 bases). CDR1 is SGHDN, CDR2 FVKESK, per germline. This CDR3 spans 22 amino acids. V was trimmed by 1 base and J by 0 bases, leaving 25 bases between them. The CDR3 here is CASSQGRQGIGQASSYNSPLHF. The DNA of the CDR3 is TGTGCCAGCAGCCAAGGACGCCAGGGGATCGGCCAGGCTAGCTCCTATAATTCACCCCTCCACTTT.

The rearrangement uses TRBV29-1 and TRBJ2-1; 7 bases are a match to TRBD2. Germline CDR1 and CDR2: SQVTM and ANQGSEA. This CDR3 has 14 residues. V lost 5 bases, J lost 4 bases, and 8 bases stayed unmatched. The CDR3 bases are TGCAGCGTTTCCACTAGCGCGCAATACAATGAGCAGTTCTTC. It is translated as CSVSTSAQYNEQFF.

The rearrangement uses TRBV28 and TRBJ2-1; 10 nucleotides match TRBD2. The CDR3 extends over 14 amino acids. Germline V CDR1 and CDR2: MDHEN, SYDVKM. Trimming took 6 bases from V and 9 from J; bases not matched to a gene: 8. Here the CDR3 reads CASRLPSGSSEQFF. CDR3 in DNA: TGTGCCAGCAGGTTACCTAGCGGGAGCTCTGAGCAGTTCTTC.

DNA for the CDR3: TGTGCCAGCAGCCCCCGACAGGGAGCCTCTGCAACTAATGAAAAACTGTTTTTT. This translates into CASSPRQGASATNEKLFF. V gene TRBV13 combines with J gene TRBJ1-4, with 7 nucleotides matching TRBD1. The CDR3 totals 18 residues. V gave up 5 bases and J gave up 0 bases; unmatched junction bases: 12. Germline V gene lookup returns CDR1 PRHDT and CDR2 FYEKMQ (reference sequence).

This sequence joins TRBV5-1 and TRBJ1-1, with a possible D match to TRBD1 (5 bases). V gave up 0 bases and J gave up 5 bases, with 8 bases separating them. The CDR3 runs 13 residues. Per germline, CDR1 SGHRS and CDR2 YFSETQ. The CDR3 loop is CASSLVQGTEAFF. The CDR3, as DNA: TGCGCCAGCAGCTTGGTTCAGGGTACTGAAGCTTTCTTT.

This rearrangement joins TRBV6-5 to TRBJ1-1, with 7 nucleotides matching TRBD1. With 4 bases clipped from V and 1 base from J, the junction kept 9 bases outside the gene matches. This CDR3 is 16 amino acids long. The germline V gene encodes CDR1 MNHEY and CDR2 SVGAGI. In nucleotides, the CDR3 is TGTGCCAGCAGTTCGAATAAGGGGGCTAGGAACACTGAAGCTTTCTTT. Translation gives CASSSNKGARNTEAFF.

The rearrangement links TRBV11-2 to TRBJ2-7; the D is unclear. The ends were cut back, 5 bases at V and 0 bases at J, with 11 bases in the middle. This CDR3 is built from 14 residues. Germline V CDR1 and CDR2: SGHAT, FQNNGV. The CDR3 bases are TGTGCCAGCAGCCCTAGTGGCACCTCCTACGAGCAGTACTTC. Its translation: CASSPSGTSYEQYF. Together with reference TRBV11-2 and TRBJ2-7, the CDR3 gives the full variable domain: EAGVAQSPRYKIIEKRQSVAFWCNPISGHATLYWYQQILGQGPKLLIQFQNNGVVDDSQLPKDRFSAERLKGVDSTLKIQPAKLEDSAVYLCASSPSGTSYEQYFGPGTRLTVT.

The chain couples TRBV2 to TRBJ1-6; tentative D call: TRBD1 (6 bases). Trimming pared 6 bases from V and 10 bases from J, leaving 10 bases between. Per germline, CDR1 SNHLY and CDR2 FYNNEI. The CDR3 loop spans 12 amino acids. The CDR3 nucleotides are TGTGCCAGCAGCAGGGGCGAATCACCCCTCCACTTT. Its protein is CASSRGESPLHF.

The J gene is TRBJ1-2, the V gene TRBV7-9, with D unclear. Per germline, CDR1 SEHNR and CDR2 FQNEAQ (reference sequence). This CDR3 has 12 amino acids. V lost 5 bases and J 0 bases, leaving 4 bases between the germline ends. CDR3 nucleotide sequence: TGTGCCAGCAGCCAATCTAACTATGGCTACACCTTC. Its translation: CASSQSNYGYTF.

The chain employs TRBV19 and TRBJ2-7; the D gene is possibly TRBD1 (6 bases). Germline CDR1 reads LNHDA; CDR2 reads SQIVND (reference sequence). V gave up 2 bases and J gave up 0 bases, with 8 bases separating them. This CDR3 is 14 amino acids long. The CDR3 DNA reads as TGTGCCAGTAGTATAATGGACAGCTCCTACGAGCAGTACTTC. Its translation is CASSIMDSSYEQYF.

The chain's CDR3 is CASSLYGATGRELFF. The CDR3 DNA is TGTGCCAGCAGCTTGTACGGAGCCACCGGGAGGGAGCTGTTTTTT. This chain links TRBV5-4 with TRBJ2-2; TRBD2 is a possible D gene (5 bases). This CDR3 has 15 residues. Trimming stripped 1 base from V and 9 bases from J, with 16 bases between. Germline CDR1 is SGHNT and CDR2 is YYREEE (reference sequence).